A selection of T cell receptor beta chains follows, all from one sample in a study of OX40 agonist ivuxolimab in advanced cancers. Clones were sequenced by immunoSEQ multiplex PCR, and TCRdb holds only the in-frame ones, with some missing. The table records under 65,000 clones, roughly nine tenths of them present only once. The sequencing here drew on CD4+ or CD8+ T cells sorted from blood, taken in a trial of the OX40 agonist ivuxolimab. The origin of the receptors is an adult with an advanced solid tumor such as melanoma, head and neck, liver or kidney cancer. Each CDR3 is given with its conserved first and last residue. D genes are given only for firm matches. Expanded clones get a size class; other rows say once, few or many, or leave the size out.

d_gene: -; j_gene: TRBJ1-1; abundance: once; v_gene: TRBV6-6; CDR3nt: TGTGCCAGCAGTTACGGGCTCCTTACCAACACTGAAGCTTTCTTT; CDR3aa: CASSYGLLTNTEAFF
d_gene: -; j_gene: TRBJ1-5; abundance: few; v_gene: TRBV5-1; CDR3nt: TGCGCCAGCAGTTGGGGGGGTATCAATCAGCCCCAGCATTTT; CDR3aa: CASSWGGINQPQHF
d_gene: -; j_gene: TRBJ2-7; abundance: -; v_gene: TRBV9; CDR3nt: TGTGCCAGCAGCAAGGGACTGGAGACAACCGAGCAGTACTTC; CDR3aa: CASSKGLETTEQYF
d_gene: -; j_gene: TRBJ2-7; abundance: -; v_gene: TRBV29-1; CDR3nt: TGCAGCGTTGAAAGGCACCCTAATTCCTACGAGCAGTACTTC; CDR3aa: CSVERHPNSYEQYF
d_gene: TRBD1; j_gene: TRBJ2-7; abundance: -; v_gene: TRBV5-1; CDR3nt: TGCGCCAGCAGCTTGGAGGGTCAGGGGGCGTACGAGCAGTACTTC; CDR3aa: CASSLEGQGAYEQYF
d_gene: -; j_gene: TRBJ1-2; abundance: -; v_gene: TRBV6-5; CDR3nt: TGTGCCAGCAGCCTCACACCGGACGGCCATCCTGGCTACACCTTC; CDR3aa: CASSLTPDGHPGYTF
d_gene: -; j_gene: TRBJ2-2; abundance: -; v_gene: TRBV7-9; CDR3nt: TGTGCCAGTCGGCCAGGGGCGAACACCGGGGAGCTGTTTTTT; CDR3aa: CASRPGANTGELFF
d_gene: TRBD1; j_gene: TRBJ1-1; abundance: -; v_gene: TRBV28; CDR3nt: TGTGCCAGCAGTTTACTAACAGGGGCAATAACAGTTGCTTTCTTT; CDR3aa: CASSLLTGAITVAFF
d_gene: TRBD2; j_gene: TRBJ2-1; abundance: -; v_gene: TRBV11-3; CDR3nt: TGTGCCAGCAGCTTTAGCGGGGGGACTTACAATGAGCAGTTCTTC; CDR3aa: CASSFSGGTYNEQFF
d_gene: TRBD1; j_gene: TRBJ1-5; abundance: -; v_gene: TRBV7-8; CDR3nt: TGTGCCAGCAGCTTAACTCGACAGGGGGCGGGAAAAAGCAATCAGCCCCAGCATTTT; CDR3aa: CASSLTRQGAGKSNQPQHF
d_gene: -; j_gene: TRBJ1-2; abundance: -; v_gene: TRBV2; CDR3nt: TGTGCCAGCAGTGAGGACAGAAACTATGGCTACACCTTC; CDR3aa: CASSEDRNYGYTF
d_gene: TRBD1; j_gene: TRBJ2-7; abundance: -; v_gene: TRBV19; CDR3nt: TGTGCCAGTAGTATTCTCTCCGGGACAGGTAACTACGAGCAGTACTTC; CDR3aa: CASSILSGTGNYEQYF
d_gene: TRBD1; j_gene: TRBJ1-2; abundance: -; v_gene: TRBV6-6; CDR3nt: TGTGCCAGCAGCTCAGCTCAGGACAGGCACTATGGCTACACCTTC; CDR3aa: CASSSAQDRHYGYTF
d_gene: TRBD2; j_gene: TRBJ2-2; abundance: -; v_gene: TRBV6-1; CDR3nt: TGTGCCACCCGGGAGGCCGGGGAGCTGTTTTTT; CDR3aa: CATREAGELFF
d_gene: -; j_gene: TRBJ2-1; abundance: -; v_gene: TRBV7-7; CDR3nt: TGTGCTAGCAGCTTAAGTCCTAGTACCCCGCAGTTCTTC; CDR3aa: CASSLSPSTPQFF
d_gene: TRBD2; j_gene: TRBJ2-7; abundance: -; v_gene: TRBV28; CDR3nt: TGTGCCAGCAGTGGTAGCGGGAGGGCCTTACACGAGCAGTACTTC; CDR3aa: CASSGSGRALHEQYF
d_gene: -; j_gene: TRBJ2-5; abundance: -; v_gene: TRBV5-1; CDR3nt: TGCGCCAGCAGCTTGCTGGGGATTCAAGAGACCCAGTACTTC; CDR3aa: CASSLLGIQETQYF
d_gene: TRBD1; j_gene: TRBJ1-6; abundance: -; v_gene: TRBV6-5; CDR3nt: TGTGCCAGCAGTTACTCCCTCAGGGGGGATTCACCCCTCCACTTT; CDR3aa: CASSYSLRGDSPLHF
d_gene: -; j_gene: TRBJ2-7; abundance: -; v_gene: TRBV4-2; CDR3nt: TGTGCCAGCAGCCAATATTTGGGACCTACTTACGAGCAGTACTTC; CDR3aa: CASSQYLGPTYEQYF
d_gene: -; j_gene: TRBJ2-2; abundance: once; v_gene: TRBV15; CDR3nt: TGTGCCACCAGCGCACGGATTCGGAACACCGGGGAGCTGTTTTTT; CDR3aa: CATSARIRNTGELFF
d_gene: TRBD1; j_gene: TRBJ1-2; abundance: -; v_gene: TRBV5-4; CDR3nt: TGTGCCAGCAGCTTCCAGGACAGGCCCTATGGCTACACCTTC; CDR3aa: CASSFQDRPYGYTF
d_gene: TRBD2; j_gene: TRBJ2-1; abundance: -; v_gene: TRBV7-3; CDR3nt: TGTGCCAGCCAAGAGACTAGCGGGGGCCTCAATGAGCAGTTCTTC; CDR3aa: CASQETSGGLNEQFF
d_gene: TRBD1; j_gene: TRBJ1-2; abundance: -; v_gene: TRBV6-1; CDR3nt: TGTGCCAGCAGTCCGGGGACAGGCTTATCACCCTACACCTTC; CDR3aa: CASSPGTGLSPYTF
d_gene: TRBD1; j_gene: TRBJ2-5; abundance: -; v_gene: TRBV2; CDR3nt: TGTGCCAGCAGTGTGACAGGGCCACAAGAGACCCAGTACTTC; CDR3aa: CASSVTGPQETQYF